This is a list of T cell receptor beta chains from one sample in a study of blood T cell repertoires in COVID-19. Repertoires were generated with immunoSEQ multiplex PCR, while TCRdb's copy carries only in-frame clones and drops some. The table has 470,000 or so clones, 70% to 90% seen once; the top ten hold approximately 3.2%. The sequenced material came from peripheral blood. These TCRs come from a human donor in a cohort sampled during active COVID-19. Each CDR3 is given with its conserved first and last residue. The D gene is left open where the match is weak. Not all rows give a size; the values are once, few, many and, for expanded clones, a class.

size: NA; D: TRBD2; J: TRBJ2-3; V: TRBV19; CDR3: CASEGLAGVEDTQYF; DNA: TGTGCCAGTGAAGGACTAGCGGGAGTAGAAGATACGCAGTATTTT
size: NA; D: NA; J: TRBJ1-3; V: TRBV14; CDR3: CASSQARPSGNTIYF; DNA: TGTGCCAGCAGCCAAGCGCGGCCATCCGGAAACACCATATATTTT
size: NA; D: NA; J: TRBJ2-1; V: TRBV3-1/TRBV3-2; CDR3: CASSPRTPGRQYNEQFF; DNA: TGTGCCAGCAGCCCACGCACCCCAGGCCGTCAATACAATGAGCAGTTCTTC
size: NA; D: NA; J: TRBJ1-2; V: TRBV6-5; CDR3: CASSYGQRYGYTF; DNA: TGTGCCAGCAGTTACGGACAGCGCTATGGCTACACCTTC
size: NA; D: TRBD1; J: TRBJ2-5; V: TRBV6-2/TRBV6-3; CDR3: CASSRDGTAGETQYF; DNA: TGTGCCAGCAGTCGAGACGGGACAGCTGGAGAGACCCAGTACTTC
size: NA; D: NA; J: TRBJ1-3; V: TRBV18; CDR3: CASSPTGRNTIYF; DNA: TGTGCCAGCTCACCAACAGGGAGAAACACCATATATTTT
size: NA; D: TRBD2; J: TRBJ2-1; V: TRBV5-5; CDR3: CASSLPLAGIYNEQFF; DNA: TGTGCCAGCAGCTTGCCGCTAGCGGGGATTTACAATGAGCAGTTCTTC
size: few; D: TRBD2; J: TRBJ2-5; V: TRBV10-3; CDR3: CAISESGTRGHPTETQYF; DNA: TGTGCCATCAGTGAGTCTGGGACTAGGGGACACCCCACGGAGACCCAGTACTTC
size: NA; D: NA; J: TRBJ1-2; V: TRBV2; CDR3: CASSDGTNYGYTF; DNA: TGTGCCAGCAGTGACGGGACTAACTATGGCTACACCTTC
size: NA; D: NA; J: TRBJ2-1; V: TRBV29-1; CDR3: CSARASPPEQFF; DNA: TGCAGCGCCCGGGCTAGCCCCCCTGAGCAGTTCTTC
size: once; D: NA; J: TRBJ1-1; V: TRBV5-1; CDR3: CASSKLGGTEAFF; DNA: TGCGCCAGCAGCAAACTTGGCGGCACTGAAGCTTTCTTT
size: NA; D: TRBD1; J: TRBJ2-4; V: TRBV30; CDR3: CAWRPRDRSSWSAKNIQYF; DNA: TGTGCCTGGCGTCCCCGGGACAGGTCTTCATGGTCGGCCAAAAACATTCAGTACTTC
size: NA; D: NA; J: TRBJ2-2; V: TRBV10-3; CDR3: CATGRGSETGELFF; DNA: TGTGCCACCGGAAGGGGGAGCGAAACCGGGGAGCTGTTTTTT
size: NA; D: NA; J: TRBJ1-2; V: TRBV12-3/TRBV12-4; CDR3: CASSRGGFYGYTF; DNA: TGTGCCAGCAGCCGGGGGGGGTTCTATGGCTACACCTTC
size: once; D: NA; J: TRBJ2-1; V: TRBV12-3/TRBV12-4; CDR3: CASSLGGEQFF; DNA: TGTGCCAGCAGTTTAGGAGGAGAGCAGTTCTTC
size: NA; D: TRBD1; J: TRBJ2-1; V: TRBV24-1; CDR3: CATSDRTGTGERNEQFF; DNA: TGTGCCACCAGTGACCGGACCGGGACAGGGGAGCGTAATGAGCAGTTCTTC
size: once; D: NA; J: TRBJ2-1; V: TRBV5-4; CDR3: CASSLAGDVYNEQFF; DNA: TGTGCCAGCAGCTTGGCGGGAGATGTCTACAATGAGCAGTTCTTC
size: NA; D: NA; J: TRBJ1-1; V: TRBV29-1; CDR3: CSVAVGAVTEAFF; DNA: TGCAGCGTTGCCGTGGGGGCCGTGACTGAAGCTTTCTTT
size: NA; D: TRBD1; J: TRBJ2-7; V: TRBV12-3/TRBV12-4; CDR3: CASEGQEFSEQYF; DNA: TGTGCCAGCGAGGGACAGGAGTTCTCCGAGCAGTACTTC
size: NA; D: NA; J: TRBJ1-2; V: TRBV6-1; CDR3: CASSEATTYGYTF; DNA: TGTGCCAGCAGTGAAGCGACAACCTATGGCTACACCTTC
size: NA; D: NA; J: TRBJ2-3; V: TRBV19; CDR3: CASRDFTDTQYF; DNA: TGTGCCAGTAGGGACTTCACAGATACGCAGTATTTT
size: NA; D: NA; J: TRBJ2-5; V: TRBV7-2; CDR3: CASSGGTPRETQYF; DNA: TGTGCCAGCAGCGGAGGGACTCCACGAGAGACCCAGTACTTC
size: once; D: TRBD2; J: TRBJ2-1; V: TRBV11-3; CDR3: CASSPQSGLAGGNEQFF; DNA: TGTGCCAGCAGCCCTCAATCGGGACTAGCGGGAGGGAATGAGCAGTTCTTC
size: NA; D: NA; J: TRBJ2-7; V: TRBV7-8; CDR3: CASSLGTAVYEQYF; DNA: TGTGCCAGCAGCTTAGGGACAGCTGTTTACGAGCAGTACTTC
size: once; D: NA; J: TRBJ1-2; V: TRBV25-1; CDR3: CASSESSPGGYTF; DNA: TGTGCCAGCAGTGAAAGCTCGCCAGGAGGCTACACCTTC
size: NA; D: TRBD2; J: TRBJ2-7; V: TRBV4-3; CDR3: CASSLLAGGYEQYF; DNA: TGCGCCAGCAGCCTATTAGCGGGGGGCTACGAGCAGTACTTC
size: NA; D: NA; J: TRBJ2-2; V: TRBV5-1; CDR3: CASSLAGHLNTGELFF; DNA: TGCGCCAGCAGCTTGGCGGGACACTTGAACACCGGGGAGCTGTTTTTT
size: once; D: NA; J: TRBJ2-1; V: TRBV15; CDR3: CATSRDVSGLYNEQFF; DNA: TGTGCCACCAGCAGAGATGTAAGCGGCCTTTACAATGAGCAGTTCTTC
size: once; D: TRBD1; J: TRBJ2-7; V: TRBV15; CDR3: CATSQETGWNEQYF; DNA: TGTGCCACCAGCCAAGAGACAGGGTGGAACGAGCAGTACTTC
size: NA; D: NA; J: TRBJ2-2; V: TRBV5-1; CDR3: CASSPQWAVGELFF; DNA: TGCGCCAGCAGCCCACAGTGGGCTGTCGGGGAGCTGTTTTTT
size: NA; D: NA; J: TRBJ1-1; V: TRBV7-9; CDR3: CASSPLRTPNTEAFF; DNA: TGTGCCAGCAGCCCTCTCCGTACACCAAACACTGAAGCTTTCTTT
size: NA; D: NA; J: TRBJ1-5; V: TRBV5-1; CDR3: CASSLEGAYNQPQHF; DNA: TGCGCCAGCAGCTTGGAGGGAGCTTATAATCAGCCCCAGCATTTT
size: NA; D: TRBD1; J: TRBJ2-7; V: TRBV5-5; CDR3: CASSLAGGSSYEQYF; DNA: TGTGCCAGCAGCTTGGCAGGGGGAAGCTCCTACGAGCAGTACTTC
size: few; D: TRBD1; J: TRBJ1-1; V: TRBV11-2; CDR3: CASSSYRGRTNTEAFF; DNA: TGTGCCAGCAGCTCGTACAGGGGGCGCACGAACACTGAAGCTTTCTTT
size: few; D: NA; J: TRBJ1-5; V: TRBV24-1; CDR3: CATSDRTGINQPQHF; DNA: TGTGCCACCAGTGATCGAACAGGCATCAATCAGCCCCAGCATTTT
size: once; D: TRBD1; J: TRBJ1-5; V: TRBV7-2; CDR3: CASSQGAVRNQPQHF; DNA: TGTGCCAGCAGCCAGGGGGCGGTTCGCAATCAGCCCCAGCATTTT
size: once; D: TRBD1; J: TRBJ1-3; V: TRBV19; CDR3: CASSGTGDSGNTIYF; DNA: TGTGCCAGTAGTGGGACAGGGGACTCCGGAAACACCATATATTTT
size: once; D: NA; J: TRBJ1-2; V: TRBV6-1; CDR3: CASSREGGASYGYTF; DNA: TGTGCCAGCAGTCGGGAGGGGGGCGCGAGCTATGGCTACACCTTC
size: NA; D: TRBD1; J: TRBJ2-2; V: TRBV7-2; CDR3: CASSDRGVSTGELFF; DNA: TGTGCCAGCAGCGACAGGGGAGTAAGCACCGGGGAGCTGTTTTTT
size: NA; D: TRBD1; J: TRBJ1-1; V: TRBV7-9; CDR3: CASSLADRETEAFF; DNA: TGTGCCAGCAGCTTAGCAGACAGGGAAACTGAAGCTTTCTTT
size: NA; D: NA; J: TRBJ1-6; V: TRBV2; CDR3: CASRAGQTGSPLHF; DNA: TGTGCCAGCAGGGCCGGACAGACGGGATCACCCCTCCACTTT
size: NA; D: NA; J: TRBJ1-1; V: TRBV2; CDR3: CASSVWGGSSTEAFF; DNA: TGTGCCAGCAGCGTATGGGGGGGTTCGAGCACTGAAGCTTTCTTT
size: NA; D: TRBD2; J: TRBJ2-7; V: TRBV6-5; CDR3: CASRSGTSGSYEQYF; DNA: TGTGCCAGCAGGTCCGGGACTAGCGGGTCCTACGAGCAGTACTTC
size: NA; D: NA; J: TRBJ2-7; V: TRBV6-1; CDR3: CASSERGGGAGYEQYF; DNA: TGTGCCAGCAGTGAAAGAGGGGGGGGCGCCGGCTACGAGCAGTACTTC
size: NA; D: NA; J: TRBJ1-2; V: TRBV14; CDR3: CASSQGLGEGYGYTF; DNA: TGTGCCAGCAGCCAAGGCCTCGGGGAGGGCTATGGCTACACCTTC
size: NA; D: NA; J: TRBJ1-5; V: TRBV24-1; CDR3: CATSDFLARGNQPQHF; DNA: TGTGCCACCAGTGATTTTCTGGCCAGGGGCAATCAGCCCCAGCATTTT
size: NA; D: NA; J: TRBJ1-1; V: TRBV6-5; CDR3: CASSYGGNEAFF; DNA: TGTGCCAGCAGTTACGGGGGGAACGAAGCTTTCTTT
size: NA; D: TRBD2; J: TRBJ2-1; V: TRBV7-2; CDR3: CASSLDGAGGREQFF; DNA: TGTGCCAGCAGCTTAGATGGGGCGGGAGGTCGGGAGCAGTTCTTC
size: NA; D: NA; J: TRBJ1-5; V: TRBV6-5; CDR3: CASSRGRGSNQPQHF; DNA: TGTGCCAGCTCCAGGGGCAGGGGTAGCAATCAGCCCCAGCATTTT
size: many; D: NA; J: TRBJ2-3; V: TRBV10-1; CDR3: CASTERIQDTQYF; DNA: TGCGCCAGCACGGAGAGGATCCAAGATACGCAGTATTTT
size: NA; D: TRBD2; J: TRBJ2-1; V: TRBV9; CDR3: CASSMGLAMGEQFF; DNA: TGTGCCAGCAGCATGGGACTAGCGATGGGTGAGCAGTTCTTC
size: NA; D: NA; J: TRBJ2-7; V: TRBV5-6; CDR3: CASRRTGTYEQYF; DNA: TGTGCCAGCAGGCGGACGGGAACCTACGAGCAGTACTTC
size: NA; D: NA; J: TRBJ1-3; V: TRBV6-2/TRBV6-3; CDR3: CASSYGQDFSSGNTIYF; DNA: TGTGCCAGCAGTTACGGGCAGGATTTCAGCTCTGGAAACACCATATATTTT
size: NA; D: NA; J: TRBJ1-2; V: TRBV7-9; CDR3: CASSFGERDWGYTF; DNA: TGTGCCAGCAGCTTCGGTGAGCGGGACTGGGGCTACACCTTC
size: NA; D: NA; J: TRBJ1-1; V: TRBV18; CDR3: CASSPASGTEAFF; DNA: TGTGCCAGCTCCCCAGCAAGCGGCACTGAAGCTTTCTTT
size: NA; D: NA; J: TRBJ2-7; V: TRBV7-9; CDR3: CASSPGQTYEQYF; DNA: TGTGCCAGCAGCCCCGGACAGACCTACGAGCAGTACTTC
size: NA; D: TRBD2; J: TRBJ2-1; V: TRBV19; CDR3: CASSGGTSGRRNEQFF; DNA: TGTGCCAGTAGTGGGGGGACTAGCGGGAGGCGCAATGAGCAGTTCTTC
size: NA; D: TRBD1; J: TRBJ1-3; V: TRBV19; CDR3: CASRRGLAGNTIYF; DNA: TGTGCCTCTCGTAGGGGGCTCGCTGGAAACACCATATATTTT